The rows below give T cell receptor beta chains drawn from one sample of a study of T cells in Graves' hyperthyroidism and ophthalmopathy. MiXCR was run by TCRdb on the multiplex PCR reads, yielding one entry per CDR3 protein. This sample yields around 400,000 distinct CDR3 sequences, of which approximately 13% are seen a single time; less than 10% belongs to the top ten. Input material: blood. The source of these receptors is a woman aged 18-29 years with Graves' hyperthyroidism. CDR3s include the opening cysteine and the closing phenylalanine or tryptophan. D genes are given only for firm matches. Clone size is stated in some rows and not others, as once, few, many or a class when expanded.

d_gene | j_gene | v_gene | abundance | CDR3aa | CDR3nt
TRBD1 | TRBJ2-5 | TRBV20-1 | . | CSAREPGQGETQYF | TGCAGTGCTAGAGAACCGGGACAGGGGGAGACCCAGTACTTC
TRBD2 | TRBJ2-7 | TRBV7-6 | many | CASSSTSGGPSYEQYF | TGTGCCAGCAGCTCGACTAGCGGGGGTCCCTCCTACGAGCAGTACTTC
TRBD2 | TRBJ2-3 | TRBV10-3 | many | CAISDSAGAGTDTQYF | TGTGCCATCAGTGACTCAGCGGGAGCGGGCACAGATACGCAGTATTTT
. | TRBJ1-3 | TRBV6-2/TRBV6-3 | few | CASSYPSPGRNTIYF | TGTGCCAGCAGTTACCCAAGCCCAGGGAGAAACACCATATATTTT
. | TRBJ2-2 | TRBV10-3 | . | CAIGAASTGELFF | TGTGCCATCGGAGCCGCGTCCACCGGGGAGCTGTTTTTT
. | TRBJ2-1 | TRBV24-1 | many | CATSDLRQNEQFF | TGTGCCACCAGTGATCTTCGACAAAATGAGCAGTTCTTC
. | TRBJ2-3 | TRBV2 | . | CATTVDGDTQYF | TGTGCCACCACTGTCGATGGTGATACGCAGTATTTT
. | TRBJ2-3 | TRBV27 | many | CASSRLGEDTQYF | TGTGCCAGCAGTCGATTAGGGGAAGATACGCAGTATTTT
TRBD1 | TRBJ1-2 | TRBV11-2 | many | CASSLGLPRGQGYTF | TGTGCCAGCAGCTTAGGACTCCCTAGGGGGCAAGGCTACACCTTC
. | TRBJ1-3 | TRBV6-1 | few | CASSDIGSAGNTIYF | TGTGCCAGCAGTGATATAGGTAGCGCTGGAAACACCATATATTTT
. | TRBJ2-1 | TRBV12-3/TRBV12-4 | many | CASSFSRAAQFF | TGTGCCAGCAGTTTCTCTCGGGCCGCGCAGTTCTTC
. | TRBJ2-1 | TRBV10-3 | few | CAISVTGEQFF | TGTGCCATCAGTGTAACAGGGGAGCAGTTCTTC
. | TRBJ1-5 | TRBV27 | many | CASSRTRNQPQHF | TGTGCCAGCAGTCGCACACGCAATCAGCCCCAGCATTTT
TRBD1 | TRBJ2-1 | TRBV12-3/TRBV12-4 | many | CASSRGLSGFNEQFF | TGTGCCAGCAGTAGGGGGCTATCGGGCTTCAATGAGCAGTTCTTC
TRBD2 | TRBJ2-3 | TRBV12-3/TRBV12-4 | few | CASRRGGADTQYF | TGTGCCAGCAGGCGGGGGGGCGCAGATACGCAGTATTTT
. | TRBJ1-2 | TRBV3-1 | few | CASSQVRGGYTF | TGTGCCAGCAGCCAAGTCAGGGGAGGCTACACCTTC
. | TRBJ1-5 | TRBV10-3 | many | CAANQPQHF | TGTGCCGCGAATCAGCCCCAGCATTTT
. | TRBJ1-2 | TRBV30 | many | CAALGTATDGYTF | TGTGCCGCACTAGGGACGGCGACCGATGGCTACACCTTC
. | TRBJ2-7 | TRBV20-1 | many | CSARDRDVEQYF | TGCAGTGCTAGAGACAGGGACGTCGAGCAGTACTTC
. | TRBJ2-7 | TRBV6-5 | many | CASSYSGDTYEQYF | TGTGCCAGCAGTTACTCCGGGGATACCTACGAGCAGTACTTC
. | TRBJ1-2 | TRBV2 | many | CASIALRGGSYGYTF | TGTGCCAGCATTGCCCTCAGGGGCGGGAGCTATGGCTACACCTTC
. | TRBJ1-2 | TRBV10-3 | many | CAIKANYGYTF | TGTGCCATCAAGGCAAACTATGGCTACACCTTC
. | TRBJ1-1 | TRBV5-5 | many | CASRLGGMNTEAFF | TGTGCCAGCAGACTTGGAGGTATGAACACTGAAGCTTTCTTT
. | TRBJ2-7 | TRBV4-3 | . | CASSRSRGGSYEQYF | TGCGCCAGCAGCCGCTCACGGGGAGGATCCTACGAGCAGTACTTC
. | TRBJ2-2 | TRBV3-1 | . | CASSQGTTSGELFF | TGTGCCAGCAGCCAAGGGACAACCTCCGGGGAGCTGTTTTTT
. | TRBJ1-5 | TRBV6-1 | . | CASSVEGVFNQPQHF | TGTGCCAGCAGTGTGGAGGGGGTTTTCAATCAGCCCCAGCATTTT
TRBD2 | TRBJ2-7 | TRBV4-2 | many | CASSPRTSGLLTSYEQYF | TGTGCCAGCAGCCCTAGGACTAGCGGGTTACTAACCTCCTACGAGCAGTACTTC
TRBD2 | TRBJ2-7 | TRBV28 | many | CASRKRWGTSGTYEQYF | TGTGCCAGCAGAAAGAGGTGGGGGACTAGCGGGACCTACGAGCAGTACTTC
. | TRBJ1-5 | TRBV19 | . | CASSMWGVENQPQHF | TGTGCCAGTAGTATGTGGGGGGTTGAGAATCAGCCCCAGCATTTT
. | TRBJ1-2 | TRBV20-1 | many | CSARGGGLDYGYTF | TGCAGTGCTAGAGGGGGAGGTCTTGACTATGGCTACACCTTC
TRBD1 | TRBJ1-1 | TRBV28 | many | CASSGGTGDTEAFF | TGTGCCAGCAGTGGGGGAACAGGGGACACTGAAGCTTTCTTT
TRBD1 | TRBJ1-5 | TRBV28 | . | CASSSGQGHLYSNQPQHF | TGTGCCAGCAGTTCGGGACAGGGGCACCTGTATAGCAATCAGCCCCAGCATTTT
. | TRBJ1-2 | TRBV29-1 | many | CSVSGKIDYGYTF | TGCAGCGTAAGCGGGAAGATAGACTATGGCTACACCTTC
TRBD1 | TRBJ2-3 | TRBV6-1 | . | CASSEPGQGFTDTQYF | TGTGCCAGCAGTGAGCCGGGACAGGGATTCACAGATACGCAGTATTTT
. | TRBJ2-5 | TRBV20-1 | . | CSATLGQETQYF | TGCAGTGCCACCCTGGGCCAAGAGACCCAGTACTTC
. | TRBJ1-2 | TRBV18 | many | CASSPPTNYGYTF | TGTGCCAGCTCACCACCGACTAACTATGGCTACACCTTC
. | TRBJ1-1 | TRBV12-3/TRBV12-4 | . | CASYPTTKAAEAFF | TGTGCCAGCTACCCCACGACAAAGGCAGCTGAAGCTTTCTTT
. | TRBJ1-1 | TRBV2 | many | CASKGLNTEAFF | TGTGCCAGCAAGGGACTTAACACTGAAGCTTTCTTT
. | TRBJ1-5 | TRBV15 | many | CATSTTGNQPQHF | TGTGCCACCAGCACGACAGGTAATCAGCCCCAGCATTTT
TRBD1 | TRBJ2-3 | TRBV5-1 | many | CASSFGQALDTQYF | TGCGCCAGCAGCTTCGGACAGGCCCTGGATACGCAGTATTTT
TRBD1 | TRBJ2-7 | TRBV18 | few | CASSQDRGNYEQYF | TGTGCCAGCTCACAAGACAGGGGGAACTACGAGCAGTACTTC
TRBD1 | TRBJ1-2 | TRBV6-1 | many | CASSSRGLWDYGYTF | TGTGCCAGCAGTTCGAGGGGGCTATGGGACTATGGCTACACCTTC
. | TRBJ2-1 | TRBV7-3 | many | CASSHTEGEQFF | TGTGCCAGCAGCCATACCGAGGGTGAGCAGTTCTTC